This T cell receptor (beta chain) appears in the sequencing data of a study of T cell clones after liver transplantation. The protocol was immunoSEQ multiplex PCR, while the TCRdb copy is restricted to in-frame clones and leaves out a portion. Of 10,000 or so clones in the sample, almost 80% were seen once. Germline CDR1 reads SGHVS; CDR2 reads FQNEAQ. This CDR3 region has 14 residues. V was clipped by 9 bases and J by 4 bases; unmatched bases: 9. This clone has more than one count but fewer than ten. J is TRBJ2-3 and V is TRBV7-8, with 8 positions matching TRBD2. This material consisted of CD8+ T cells from blood, taken at the 22-month timepoint. The clonotype originates from a human patient who received a liver transplant. Some T cells may be transferred from the graft donor. The CDR3 bases are TGTGCCAGTCAAAGGCGGGGGGTCGCAGATACGCAGTATTTT. Protein product: CASQRRGVADTQYF.